The entry below gives a single TCR beta chain sequence along with its context. The germline V gene has CDR1 SGHTA and CDR2 FQGNSA. V gave up 1 base and J gave up 4 bases; unmatched junction bases: 10. The CDR3 spans 17 residues. The data were obtained in a study of shared clonotypes between healthy human individuals. This table comes from immunoSEQ multiplex PCR, and its TCRdb copy is limited to in-frame clones, with some not included. The data hold 1.4 million or so clones, with roughly 98.5% observed a single time. The chain is built from TRBV7-2 and TRBJ2-3; 8 nucleotides line up with TRBD2. Sequencing was performed on naive CD4+ T cells sorted from blood. Subset: CD45RA+ positively selected. This TCR came from a man aged 25-40 years in good health. The CDR3 region has the DNA TGTGCCAGCAGCTTAGTTCCTAACGGGAGGGAGGCAGATACGCAGTATTTT. Translating gives CASSLVPNGREADTQYF.